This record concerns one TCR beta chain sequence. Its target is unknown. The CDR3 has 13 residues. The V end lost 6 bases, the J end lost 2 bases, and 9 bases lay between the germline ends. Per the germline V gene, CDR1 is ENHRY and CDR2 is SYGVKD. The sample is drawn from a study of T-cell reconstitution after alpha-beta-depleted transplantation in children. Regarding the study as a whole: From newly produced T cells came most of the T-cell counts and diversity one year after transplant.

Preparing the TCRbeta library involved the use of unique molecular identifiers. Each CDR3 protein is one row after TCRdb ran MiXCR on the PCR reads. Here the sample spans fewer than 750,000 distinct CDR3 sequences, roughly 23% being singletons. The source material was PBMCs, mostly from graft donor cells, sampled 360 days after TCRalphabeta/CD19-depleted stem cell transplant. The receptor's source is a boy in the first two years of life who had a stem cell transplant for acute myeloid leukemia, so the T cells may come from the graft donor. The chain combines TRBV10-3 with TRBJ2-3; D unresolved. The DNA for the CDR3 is TGTGCCATCAGGGCCGAATACACAGATACGCAGTATTTT. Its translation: CAIRAEYTDTQYF.